This T cell receptor beta chain derives from a study of shared clonotypes between healthy human individuals. About the research overall: Donor composition was two women and a few men, aged 18 to 49. Findings and caveats of the study: When compared with the clonotypes that were shared by all four sorted-subset donors, the non-shared clonotypes turned out to have lower generation probabilities.

Looked up from germline, CDR1 is SEHNR and CDR2 is FQNEAQ (reference sequence). The germline V and J ends were trimmed by 3 bases and 0 bases, with 13 bases remaining between them. There are 16 residues in the CDR3. About this clone: Its antigen remains unidentified.

Several immunoSEQ plates held equal portions of the genomic DNA taken from each subset. The protocol was immunoSEQ multiplex PCR, while the TCRdb copy is restricted to in-frame clones and leaves out a portion. The sample holds about 2 million clones, around 96% seen once. Naive-designated CD8 cells lacked CD45RO, were positively enriched for CCR7, and omitted terminally differentiated effector memory CD45RA+ cells. Recent vaccinations or acute infections were absent in the healthy HIV-negative adult donors. V usage is TRBV7-9 and J usage is TRBJ2-3, with a tentative D call TRBD1 (5 bases). What was sequenced was naive CD8+ T cells sorted from blood. This TCR came from a man younger than 30 in good health. The CDR3 protein is CASSFMGRASTDTQYF. CDR3 DNA: TGTGCCAGCAGCTTTATGGGGCGAGCCAGCACAGATACGCAGTATTTT. Supplemented by reference TRBV7-9 and TRBJ2-3, the full variable domain reads DTGVSQNPRHKITKRGQNVTFRCDPISEHNRLYWYRQTLGQGPEFLTYFQNEAQLEKSRLLSDRFSAERPKGSFSTLEIQRTEQGDSAMYLCASSFMGRASTDTQYFGPGTRLTVL.